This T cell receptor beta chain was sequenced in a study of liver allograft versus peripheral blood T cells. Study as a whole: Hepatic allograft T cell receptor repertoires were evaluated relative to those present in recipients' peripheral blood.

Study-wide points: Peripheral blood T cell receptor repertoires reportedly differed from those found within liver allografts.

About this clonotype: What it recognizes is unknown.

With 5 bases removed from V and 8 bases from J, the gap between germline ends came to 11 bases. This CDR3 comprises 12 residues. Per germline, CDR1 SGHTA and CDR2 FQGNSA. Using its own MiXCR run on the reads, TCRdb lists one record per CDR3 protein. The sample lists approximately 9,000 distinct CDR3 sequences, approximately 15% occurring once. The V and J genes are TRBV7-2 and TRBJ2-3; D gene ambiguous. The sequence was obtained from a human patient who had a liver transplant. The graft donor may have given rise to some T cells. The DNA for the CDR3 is TGTGCCAGCAGCCCAACTGTGGGTACGCAGTATTTT. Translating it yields CASSPTVGTQYF. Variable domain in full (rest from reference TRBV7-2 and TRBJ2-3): GAGVSQSPSNKVTEKGKDVELRCDPISGHTALYWYRQSLGQGLEFLIYFQGNSAPDKSGLPSDRFSAERTGGSVSTLTIQRTQQEDSAVYLCASSPTVGTQYFGPGTRLTVL.